A single sample is the source of the 26 T cell receptor beta chains below, sequenced in a study of blood T cell repertoires in COVID-19. Data came from immunoSEQ multiplex PCR; TCRdb stores just in-frame clones and leaves some out. The repertoire holds roughly 290,000 clones, with around 89% as singletons. The sample was peripheral blood. Every receptor here comes from a man under 40 with acute or convalescent COVID-19.

V is TRBV28 and J is TRBJ2-7; 8 bases are a match to TRBD2. The germline V gene has CDR1 MDHEN and CDR2 SYDVKM. With 6 bases clipped from V and 0 bases from J, the junction kept 1 base outside the gene matches. The CDR3 totals 13 residues. Here the CDR3 DNA reads TGTGCCAGCAGAAGCGGGAGCTCCTACGAGCAGTACTTC. This codes for CASRSGSSYEQYF.

This chain uses TRBV2 with TRBJ2-5; 7 bases align to TRBD1. The CDR3 length is 15 residues. Per the germline V gene, CDR1 is SNHLY and CDR2 is FYNNEI. V shed 9 bases, J shed 2 bases, and the junction held 12 bases outside the gene matches. The DNA of the CDR3 is TGTGCCAGTGCCGGGGACAGAGCAACTCAAGAGACCCAGTACTTC. Amino acid sequence: CASAGDRATQETQYF.

The gene calls are TRBV2 and TRBJ1-1; 7 nucleotides align to TRBD1. After removal of 7 bases from V and 0 bases from J, the junction contained 8 bases not matched to a gene. The length of the CDR3 is 15 residues. The V gene's germline CDR1 is SNHLY and CDR2 FYNNEI. The CDR3 reads CASTRDSMMNTEAFF. DNA for the CDR3: TGTGCCAGCACCCGGGACAGCATGATGAACACTGAAGCTTTCTTT.

The chain combines TRBV27 with TRBJ2-1; the D is unclear. Between the trimmed V and J ends, which lost 7 bases and 8 bases, there was a span of 12 bases. Germline-derived CDR1 and CDR2 are MNHEY and SMNVEV (reference sequence). The CDR3 is 12 residues long. CDR3 in amino acids: CASNGPGYEQFF. DNA for the CDR3: TGTGCCAGCAATGGGCCCGGCTATGAGCAGTTCTTC.

V usage is TRBV6-5 and J usage is TRBJ1-1, with 9 bases identical to TRBD1. The CDR3 covers 12 residues. The junction had 1 base not matched to a gene; V was cut back by 7 bases and J by 4 bases. Germline V gives CDR1 MNHEY, CDR2 SVGAGI. The CDR3 DNA follows: TGTGCCAGCACGGACAGGGGCACTGAAGCTTTCTTT. Amino acid sequence: CASTDRGTEAFF.

The chain is built from TRBV6-5 and TRBJ1-2; 9 bases are shared with TRBD1. The length of the CDR3 is 14 residues. J gave up 5 bases and V 4 bases, and 5 bases lay outside the gene matches. Per germline, CDR1 MNHEY and CDR2 SVGAGI. DNA for the CDR3: TGTGCCAGCAGTTGGACCGGGACAGGGTATGGCTACACCTTC. It yields the protein CASSWTGTGYGYTF.

V and J are TRBV27 and TRBJ1-6; 7 bases agree with TRBD1. The CDR3 has 13 residues. Trimming cost V 7 bases and J 9 bases; bases outside gene matches: 6. Germline V CDR1 and CDR2: MNHEY, SMNVEV (reference sequence). The CDR3 nucleotides are TGTGCCAGCACCTGGACAGGCAGTTCACCCCTCCACTTT. As protein: CASTWTGSSPLHF.

This clone was counted a single time. The J gene is TRBJ2-2, the V gene TRBV9, with 7 bases lining up with TRBD2. The length of the CDR3 is 16 residues. V trimming: 0 bases; J trimming: 2 bases; junction bases outside the gene matches: 4. The germline V gene encodes CDR1 SGDLS and CDR2 YYNGEE. The CDR3 is CASSVVSSGNTGELFF. CDR3 sequence (DNA): TGTGCCAGCAGCGTAGTCTCTAGCGGAAACACCGGGGAGCTGTTTTTT.

The J gene is TRBJ2-1, the V gene TRBV19; a possible D gene is TRBD1 (5 bases). This CDR3 contains 16 residues. The germline V gene has CDR1 LNHDA and CDR2 SQIVND (reference sequence). V shed 4 bases and J shed 1 base, with 14 bases lying between them. The CDR3 DNA reads TGTGCCAGTAGTAGGGGCCCCGGCTCATCCTACAATGAGCAGTTCTTC. It is translated as CASSRGPGSSYNEQFF. The full variable domain, in which reference TRBV19 and TRBJ2-1 provide the parts outside the CDR3, is DGGITQSPKYLFRKEGQNVTLSCEQNLNHDAMYWYRQDPGQGLRLIYYSQIVNDFQKGDIAEGYSVSREKKESFPLTVTSAQKNPTAFYLCASSRGPGSSYNEQFFGPGTRLTVL.

This chain uses TRBV6-5 with TRBJ1-6; tentatively, D is TRBD1 (5 bases). This CDR3 region has 16 residues. From germline, CDR1 is MNHEY and CDR2 SVGAGI. V gave up 0 bases and J gave up 7 bases, with 13 bases separating them. CDR3 DNA: TGTGCCAGCAGTTACTCTGGGAACAGGTTAAATTCACCCCTCCACTTT. Translated: CASSYSGNRLNSPLHF.

This chain joins TRBV28 and TRBJ1-1; 9 bases align to TRBD1. The CDR3 spans 14 residues. Germline V gene data show CDR1 as MDHEN and CDR2 as SYDVKM. Trimming at V came to 6 bases and at J to 0 bases, leaving 2 bases not matched to a gene. The CDR3 loop reads CASRGTGMNTEAFF. DNA of the CDR3: TGTGCCAGCAGGGGGACAGGGATGAACACTGAAGCTTTCTTT.

This sequence joins TRBV30 and TRBJ1-6; tentative D call: TRBD1 (5 bases). V gave up 2 bases and J gave up 7 bases, with 12 bases separating them. The V gene's germline CDR1 is GTSNPN and CDR2 SVGIG (reference sequence). CDR3 length: 14 amino acids. The DNA for the CDR3 is TGTGCCTGGAGTATACAGGTAGAGAATTCACCCCTCCACTTT. This codes for CAWSIQVENSPLHF.

The count of this clone is one. The chain links TRBV5-6 to TRBJ2-3; no clear D. The CDR3 has 13 residues. V lost 3 bases and J 4 bases, leaving 9 bases between the germline ends. Germline assignment: CDR1 SGHDT and CDR2 YYEEEE. CDR3: CASSSYHSDTQYF. The CDR3 nucleotides read TGTGCCAGCAGCTCATACCACTCAGATACGCAGTATTTT. Combining the CDR3 with reference TRBV5-6 and TRBJ2-3 gives the whole variable domain DAGVTQSPTHLIKTRGQQVTLRCSPKSGHDTVSWYQQALGQGPQFIFQYYEEEERQRGNFPDRFSGHQFPNYSSELNVNALLLGDSALYLCASSSYHSDTQYFGPGTRLTVL.

The genes are TRBV6-5 and TRBJ2-1; 8 nucleotides match TRBD2. This CDR3 contains 14 residues. Germline V CDR1 and CDR2: MNHEY, SVGAGI. Losses at the gene ends were 6 bases for V and 4 bases for J; bases not matched to a gene: 5. CDR3 nucleotide sequence: TGTGCCAGCAGATTAGCGGGGACGTACAATGAGCAGTTCTTC. Translation: CASRLAGTYNEQFF.

The chain uses TRBV25-1 and TRBJ1-1; possible D gene TRBD1, 6 bases. The germline gives CDR1 MGHDK, CDR2 SYGVNS. V lost 10 bases to trimming and J lost 0 bases, with 12 bases between them. The CDR3 contains 13 residues. The CDR3 sequence is CANQQGLNTEAFF. The CDR3 DNA reads as TGTGCCAACCAACAGGGCTTGAACACTGAAGCTTTCTTT.

The chain is built from TRBV9 and TRBJ2-1, with TRBD2 matching over 13 bases. This CDR3 has 16 residues. CDR1 SGDLS and CDR2 YYNGEE come from the germline V gene. Trimming at V came to 2 bases and at J to 2 bases, leaving 1 base not matched to a gene. This CDR3 reads CASSVGTSGAYNEQFF. The DNA for the CDR3 is TGTGCCAGCAGCGTCGGGACTAGCGGGGCCTACAATGAGCAGTTCTTC.

This chain uses TRBV5-1 with TRBJ2-1; the match to TRBD2 covers 8 bases. The germline CDR1 and CDR2 sequences are SGHRS and YFSETQ. The CDR3 totals 19 residues. J was trimmed by 0 bases and V by 0 bases; bases with no gene match: 11. CDR3 in DNA: TGCGCCAGCAGCTTGGCAAGTAGCGGGAACCGCGGCTCCTACAATGAGCAGTTCTTC. The encoded protein is CASSLASSGNRGSYNEQFF.

The V call is TRBV6-5, the J call TRBJ2-7, with 10 bases lining up with TRBD1. The germline V gene encodes CDR1 MNHEY and CDR2 SVGAGI. The CDR3 extends over 15 amino acids. J gave up 2 bases and V 4 bases, and 5 bases lay outside the gene matches. This CDR3 is CASSFRDRGTYEQYF. As DNA, the CDR3 is TGTGCCAGCAGTTTCCGGGACAGGGGTACCTACGAGCAGTACTTC.

This clone was seen only once. This rearrangement joins TRBV15 to TRBJ1-1; 7 positions match TRBD1. The length of the CDR3 is 16 residues. J gave up 5 bases and V 0 bases, and 9 bases lay outside the gene matches. Germline V gene sequence: CDR1 LNHNV, CDR2 YYDKDF (reference sequence). CDR3 sequence (DNA): TGTGCCACCAGCAGAGATCGAGGGGGCGGTTTGACTGAAGCTTTCTTT. Protein: CATSRDRGGGLTEAFF.

The V call is TRBV21-1, the J call TRBJ1-6; TRBD1 is the table's D call, not checked against the DNA. TRBV21-1 is a listed pseudogene. The CDR3 has 16 residues. The CDR3 protein is CASSNTQKISNSPLHF. DNA for the CDR3: TGTGCCAGCAGCAACACACAAAAGATAAGTAATTCACCCCTCCACTTT.

CDR3 DNA: TGTGCCAGCAGTTCGGGGGGGGCTACTAATGAAAAACTGTTTTTT. This encodes CASSSGGATNEKLFF. The rearrangement joins TRBV27 to TRBJ1-4; perhaps TRBD1 as D (6 bases). V lost 4 bases, J lost 2 bases, and 11 bases lay in between. The length of the CDR3 is 15 residues. Germline CDR1 and CDR2: MNHEY and SMNVEV (reference sequence).

This sequence joins TRBV30 and TRBJ2-4, with 7 bases matching TRBD2. The CDR3 extends over 14 amino acids. Germline-derived CDR1 and CDR2 are GTSNPN and SVGIG (reference sequence). Germline trimming cut 0 bases from V and 6 bases from J; bases unmatched to any gene: 5. DNA for the CDR3: TGTGCCTGGAGTGTAGAGTGGGGGGGAAACATTCAGTACTTC. It codes for CAWSVEWGGNIQYF.

The gene calls are TRBV2 and TRBJ2-3, with 12 positions matching TRBD2. The CDR3 loop spans 14 amino acids. V gave up 6 bases and J gave up 3 bases; unmatched junction bases: 1. CDR1 and CDR2 from the germline V gene are SNHLY and FYNNEI. CDR3: CASRGLAGTDTQYF. CDR3 in DNA: TGTGCCAGCAGGGGACTAGCGGGTACAGATACGCAGTATTTT.

This chain links TRBV19 with TRBJ1-6; the D is unclear. V lost 5 bases, J lost 10 bases, and 12 bases lay in between. The CDR3 has 13 residues. CDR1 and CDR2 from the germline V gene are LNHDA and SQIVND (reference sequence). CDR3 amino acids: CASSQEVGSPLHF. CDR3 nucleotide sequence: TGTGCCAGTAGTCAAGAGGTCGGCTCACCCCTCCACTTT.

The genes are TRBV6-5 and TRBJ2-3, with 9 positions matching TRBD1. CDR1 MNHEY and CDR2 SVGAGI come from the germline V gene. The V gene end was trimmed by 6 bases and the J gene end by 4 bases; junction bases not matched to a gene: 8. The CDR3 is 15 amino acids. The CDR3 sequence is CASSRGQGLADTQYF. DNA of the CDR3: TGTGCCAGCAGCCGCGGACAGGGGCTCGCAGATACGCAGTATTTT.

This chain connects TRBV19 to TRBJ1-6; maybe TRBD1 (6 bases). This CDR3 region has 15 residues. V gave up 5 bases and J gave up 4 bases, with 12 bases separating them. The germline V gene has CDR1 LNHDA and CDR2 SQIVND (reference sequence). DNA for the CDR3: TGTGCCAGTAGTGTCCCACAGGGATATAATTCACCCCTCCACTTT. This translates into CASSVPQGYNSPLHF.